The rows below give T cell receptor beta chains drawn from one sample of a study of T cells in Graves' hyperthyroidism and ophthalmopathy. From the multiplex PCR reads, TCRdb called clonotypes with MiXCR, one entry per CDR3 protein. The sample includes approximately 620,000 distinct CDR3 sequences, approximately 15% of them seen just once. The sequenced sample was blood. The source is a woman in her forties with Graves' ophthalmopathy. CDR3s include the opening cysteine and the closing phenylalanine or tryptophan. A D gene is named only where the DNA matches it firmly. Only some rows state a clone size, as once, few, many or a class for expanded clones.

j_call,clone_size,v_call,d_call,cdr3_aa,cdr3_nt
TRBJ2-7,many,TRBV7-2,.,CASSLGSDPKEQYF,TGTGCCAGCAGCTTAGGTAGCGACCCAAAAGAGCAGTACTTC
TRBJ1-4,.,TRBV19,TRBD1,CASSLPPGQGEKLFF,TGTGCCAGTAGTCTACCTCCGGGACAGGGTGAAAAACTGTTTTTT
TRBJ2-6,.,TRBV19,.,CASNPGVDGANVLTF,TGTGCCAGTAACCCAGGGGTTGATGGGGCCAACGTCCTGACTTTC
TRBJ2-2,many,TRBV2,.,CASRASGVGSGELFF,TGTGCCAGCAGAGCGTCGGGAGTTGGGTCCGGGGAGCTGTTTTTT
TRBJ1-2,few,TRBV20-1,.,CSASTGRVYGYTF,TGCAGTGCTAGTACAGGGAGGGTCTATGGCTACACCTTC
TRBJ2-1,many,TRBV24-1,TRBD2,CATSGIAGASSYNEQFF,TGTGCCACGAGCGGGATAGCGGGAGCTAGCTCCTACAATGAGCAGTTCTTC
TRBJ2-2,few,TRBV5-4,TRBD1,CASSGTGQGTGELFF,TGTGCCAGCAGCGGCACCGGACAGGGGACCGGGGAGCTGTTTTTT
TRBJ2-7,.,TRBV11-2,.,CASSLKIYEQYF,TGTGCCAGCAGCTTAAAGATCTACGAGCAGTACTTC
TRBJ1-2,.,TRBV12-3/TRBV12-4,.,CASSFPGDRNYGYTF,TGTGCCAGCAGTTTCCCCGGGGATCGGAACTATGGCTACACCTTC
TRBJ2-2,few,TRBV6-1,.,CASSPQWYSGELFF,TGTGCCAGCAGCCCCCAGTGGTACTCCGGGGAGCTGTTTTTT
TRBJ2-7,few,TRBV7-9,TRBD1,CASSLGVGRGREQYF,TGTGCCAGCAGCTTAGGGGTTGGCAGGGGGCGTGAGCAGTACTTC
TRBJ2-7,.,TRBV7-9,.,CASNLDPSYEQYF,TGTGCCAGCAACCTAGATCCCTCCTACGAGCAGTACTTC
TRBJ1-5,many,TRBV30,.,CAWSRGIIGNQPQHF,TGTGCCTGGAGTAGGGGGATTATTGGCAATCAGCCCCAGCATTTT
TRBJ2-1,.,TRBV12-5,.,CASGLVVGDGDNEQFF,TGTGCTAGTGGTTTGGTAGTCGGGGACGGGGATAATGAGCAGTTCTTC
TRBJ1-1,many,TRBV6-1,TRBD1,CASTQLDRVWAAFF,TGTGCCAGCACCCAATTGGACAGGGTGTGGGCAGCTTTCTTT
TRBJ2-1,many,TRBV7-2,TRBD2,CASSSTSGRFNEQFF,TGTGCCAGCAGCTCGACTAGCGGGAGGTTCAATGAGCAGTTCTTC
TRBJ2-3,.,TRBV29-1,.,CSLGPSGKTTDTQYF,TGCAGTCTCGGACCATCCGGGAAAACCACAGATACGCAGTATTTT
TRBJ1-2,many,TRBV5-5,TRBD1,CASSIDRGGYGYTF,TGTGCCAGCAGCATTGACAGGGGTGGTTACGGCTACACCTTC
TRBJ2-7,few,TRBV11-2,TRBD2,CASSLYPSGRFSYEQYF,TGTGCCAGCAGCCTATACCCCAGCGGGAGGTTCTCCTACGAGCAGTACTTC
TRBJ2-1,few,TRBV11-2,TRBD2,CASSPGLAGAREQFF,TGTGCCAGCAGCCCGGGACTAGCGGGAGCAAGGGAGCAGTTCTTC
TRBJ2-2,.,TRBV11-2,.,CASSLAHTGELLF,TGTGCCAGCAGCTTAGCCCATACCGGGGAGCTGCTTTTT
TRBJ2-1,few,TRBV20-1,.,CSAGSFGSYNEQFF,TGCAGTGCTGGGTCATTTGGGTCCTACAATGAGCAGTTCTTC
TRBJ2-5,few,TRBV29-1,.,CSVGSQETQYF,TGCAGCGTCGGTAGCCAAGAGACCCAGTACTTC
TRBJ2-7,many,TRBV28,.,CASSPSGRKGEQYF,TGTGCCAGCAGCCCGAGCGGGCGAAAGGGCGAGCAGTACTTC
TRBJ2-3,few,TRBV29-1,TRBD2,CSVVPGLARTDTQYF,TGCAGCGTGGTTCCGGGACTAGCCCGCACAGATACGCAGTATTTT
TRBJ2-2,once,TRBV15,.,CATSRDQGRAGIGELFF,TGTGCCACCAGCAGAGATCAAGGCAGGGCGGGGATCGGGGAGCTGTTTTTT
TRBJ1-1,many,TRBV3-1,.,CASSQETEAFF,TGTGCCAGCAGCCAAGAAACTGAAGCTTTCTTT
TRBJ2-7,.,TRBV7-2,.,CASSLVGPGSYEQYF,TGTGCCAGCAGCTTAGTGGGGCCGGGCTCCTACGAGCAGTACTTC
TRBJ1-3,once,TRBV3-1,.,CASSHEPSSGNTIYF,TGTGCCAGCAGCCACGAGCCGAGCTCTGGAAACACCATATATTTT